This TCR beta chain comes out of a study of response to subunit inactivated influenza vaccine. Study-wide results and limits: It was the authors' suggestion that each seasonal influenza vaccination recruits few new T cells.

V was trimmed by 1 base and J by 2 bases, leaving 12 bases between them. The length of the CDR3 is 16 residues. Germline V gives CDR1 LNHNV, CDR2 YYDKDF (reference sequence). MiXCR, applied by TCRdb to the RT-PCR reads, yields one record per CDR3 protein. The repertoire includes under 750,000 distinct CDR3 sequences, about 10% of them detected once, and approximately 10% sits in the top ten. Points on this clonotype: Its antigen is not known.

The rearrangement joins TRBV15 to TRBJ2-1; possible D gene TRBD2, 5 bases. This receptor was taken from a man aged 45 to 65 who received an inactivated influenza vaccine. Material: PBMCs from blood, obtained on the day of vaccination. CDR3 DNA: TGTGCCACCAGCAGAGGGGTCGGGGTCACCTACAATGAGCAGTTCTTC. Its translation is CATSRGVGVTYNEQFF.